The 29 T cell receptor beta chains below all came from one sample that was sequenced in a study of PD-1 blockade in classical Hodgkin lymphoma. Sequencing used immunoSEQ multiplex PCR; TCRdb keeps in-frame clones, though not all of them. The sample records more than 85,000 clones, roughly 90% being singletons. Time point noted: cycle 4 day 1 (C4D1), after about 6 weeks of nivolumab. Relapse was seen in all patients after autologous stem cell transplantation, and brentuximab vedotin exposure was variable. Specimen: peripheral blood mononuclear cells (PBMCs), collected before the fourth cycle of nivolumab. Receptor source: a human donor with classical Hodgkin lymphoma.

The V gene is TRBV6-4, the J gene TRBJ1-2; TRBD1 matches at 9 bases. CDR1 is MRHNA, CDR2 SNTAGT, per germline. The CDR3 has 14 amino acids. The ends lost 3 bases at V and 2 bases at J; junction bases unmatched: 1. CDR3 nucleotides: TGTGCCAGCAGTGAGGGGACAGGGAACTATGGCTACACCTTC. This translates into CASSEGTGNYGYTF.

V usage is TRBV30 and J usage is TRBJ1-2, with 9 bases identical to TRBD1. With V trimmed by 2 bases and J by 3 bases, 13 bases remained unmatched. Germline CDR1 is GTSNPN and CDR2 is SVGIG (reference sequence). CDR3 length: 17 residues. CDR3 coding DNA: TGTGCCTGGAGTAAAATCGGTGGACAGGGGACGGACTATGGCTACACCTTC. This sequence encodes CAWSKIGGQGTDYGYTF.

The rearrangement joins TRBV20-1 to TRBJ2-1; D remains ambiguous. Germline CDR1 is DFQATT and CDR2 is SNEGSKA (reference sequence). V dropped 7 bases and J dropped 9 bases, with 4 bases sitting between them. The CDR3 spans 8 residues. The CDR3 loop is CSEIEQFF. CDR3 DNA sequence: TGCAGTGAGATTGAGCAGTTCTTC.

The chain joins TRBV30 to TRBJ1-2, with TRBD1 as a possible D gene (6 bases). Germline values: CDR1 GTSNPN, CDR2 SVGIG (reference sequence). The CDR3 sequence is 12 residues long. Trimming took off 1 base at V and 8 bases at J, with 11 bases between the two ends. The CDR3 sequence is CAWSEGVGGYTF. CDR3 DNA sequence: TGTGCCTGGAGTGAGGGGGTTGGAGGCTACACCTTC.

The chain employs TRBV29-1 and TRBJ1-1; 7 nucleotides align to TRBD1. Per germline, CDR1 SQVTM and CDR2 ANQGSEA. After removal of 5 bases from V and 0 bases from J, the junction contained 18 bases not matched to a gene. The length of the CDR3 is 18 residues. CDR3: CSVTGTDDVPFMNTEAFF. DNA for the CDR3: TGCAGCGTTACCGGGACAGATGACGTACCATTCATGAACACTGAAGCTTTCTTT.

The gene calls are TRBV4-3 and TRBJ2-1, with D possibly being TRBD2 (6 bases). From germline, CDR1 is LGHNA and CDR2 YSLEER. The V end was cut by 1 base, the J end by 5 bases, with 15 bases between. The CDR3 runs 16 residues. The CDR3 reads CASSQVRGLRNNEQFF. In nucleotides, the CDR3 is TGCGCCAGCAGCCAAGTTCGGGGGTTAAGAAACAATGAGCAGTTCTTC.

The chain couples TRBV6-5 to TRBJ2-5; tentative D call: TRBD1 (6 bases). Deletions cut 5 bases from V and 4 bases from J, with 11 bases between. Per germline, CDR1 MNHEY and CDR2 SVGAGI. There are 13 residues in the CDR3. CDR3 bases: TGTGCCAGCAGTCACAGGGTGGGAGAGACCCAGTACTTC. Residues: CASSHRVGETQYF.

The chain joins TRBV5-1 to TRBJ1-2; TRBD1 aligns across 12 bases. This CDR3 has 18 amino acids. V lost 4 bases to trimming and J lost 5 bases; unmatched junction nucleotides: 15. CDR1 is SGHRS and CDR2 is YFSETQ in the germline V gene. As DNA, the CDR3 is TGCGCCAGCAGCGGTCGGGACAGGGGGCAACTAACAGGTTATGGCTACACCTTC. Translated, it gives CASSGRDRGQLTGYGYTF.

This rearrangement joins TRBV9 to TRBJ2-2, with D perhaps matching TRBD2 (5 bases). The V end lost 1 base, the J end lost 6 bases, and 10 bases lay between the germline ends. In germline, CDR1 is SGDLS, CDR2 YYNGEE. This CDR3 has 14 amino acids. The CDR3 coding sequence is TGTGCCAGCAGCGTAAGTCGGGATTCCGGGGAGCTGTTTTTT. It encodes CASSVSRDSGELFF.

CDR3 coding DNA: TGTGCCAGCAGCGTAGCTTGGGGCCACGGGGAGACCCAGTACTTC. Translation gives CASSVAWGHGETQYF. The chain couples TRBV9 to TRBJ2-5; a weak D match, TRBD1 (5 bases). Germline CDR1 SGDLS, CDR2 YYNGEE. The CDR3 totals 15 residues. V lost 0 bases, J lost 5 bases, and 14 bases lay in between.

The V call is TRBV7-2, the J call TRBJ2-2; 9 bases are shared with TRBD2. The CDR3 is 16 amino acids. Germline CDR1 is SGHTA and CDR2 is FQGNSA. Trimming cost V 4 bases and J 4 bases; bases outside gene matches: 7. CDR3 coding DNA: TGTGCCAGCAGCTCCCTCCTAGCGGGGTTCACCGGGGAGCTGTTTTTT. It translates to CASSSLLAGFTGELFF.

J is TRBJ2-2 and V is TRBV6-5; perhaps D is TRBD1 or TRBD2 (5 bases each). Germline assignment: CDR1 MNHEY and CDR2 SVGAGI. The CDR3 has 15 residues. Trimming shortened V by 5 bases and J by 6 bases, and 16 bases separated the two germline ends. The CDR3 sequence: CASSTGQGMAGELFF. In nucleotides, the CDR3 is TGTGCCAGCAGTACGGGGCAAGGGATGGCCGGGGAGCTGTTTTTT.

This sequence joins TRBV30 and TRBJ2-5; no reliable D call. The CDR3 loop spans 12 amino acids. Trimming cost V 2 bases and J 4 bases, with 8 bases left between them. Germline V gene lookup returns CDR1 GTSNPN and CDR2 SVGIG (reference sequence). Here the CDR3 reads CAWSRYGETQYF. The CDR3 DNA reads TGTGCCTGGAGTCGCTACGGAGAGACCCAGTACTTC.

The chain joins TRBV2 to TRBJ1-5; 7 nucleotides line up with TRBD1. The ends lost 6 bases at V and 4 bases at J; junction bases unmatched: 6. The CDR3 sequence is 14 residues long. Germline CDR1 reads SNHLY; CDR2 reads FYNNEI. CDR3 region: CASSEPGGNQPQHF. DNA of the CDR3: TGTGCCAGCAGCGAGCCAGGGGGGAATCAGCCCCAGCATTTT.

The sample holds one count of this clone. The J gene is TRBJ1-2, the V gene TRBV7-2; D is uncertain. The CDR3 runs 17 residues. The V gene's germline CDR1 is SGHTA and CDR2 FQGNSA. With 5 bases removed from V and 2 bases from J, the gap between germline ends came to 21 bases. The CDR3 region is CASSLGVGTSPNYGYTF. The CDR3 nucleotides are TGTGCCAGCAGCCTAGGCGTAGGCACCTCACCAAACTATGGCTACACCTTC.

The V and J genes are TRBV7-9 and TRBJ2-2; TRBD1 matches at 10 bases. The CDR3 loop spans 15 amino acids. The junction had 6 bases not matched to a gene; V was cut back by 5 bases and J by 6 bases. From germline, CDR1 is SEHNR and CDR2 FQNEAQ (reference sequence). CDR3 region: CASSTDRGQAGELFF. In DNA, the CDR3 is TGTGCCAGCAGCACAGACAGGGGGCAGGCCGGGGAGCTGTTTTTT. Variable domain in full (rest from reference TRBV7-9 and TRBJ2-2): DTGVSQNPRHKITKRGQNVTFRCDPISEHNRLYWYRQTLGQGPEFLTYFQNEAQLEKSRLLSDRFSAERPKGSFSTLEIQRTEQGDSAMYLCASSTDRGQAGELFFGEGSRLTVL.

This clone was seen a few times. J is TRBJ1-3 and V is TRBV5-5; possibly TRBD1 for D (6 bases). The CDR3 is 15 amino acids. The germline V gene encodes CDR1 SGHKS and CDR2 YYEKEE (reference sequence). V shed 2 bases and J shed 0 bases, with 9 bases lying between them. The CDR3 DNA sequence: TGTGCCAGCAGCTTCGGGGGGCACTCTGGAAACACCATATATTTT. It encodes CASSFGGHSGNTIYF.

The chain employs TRBV13 and TRBJ1-5; D unclear. V was pared by 4 bases and J by 1 base, with 20 bases between. Germline V gives CDR1 PRHDT, CDR2 FYEKMQ (reference sequence). This CDR3 is built from 18 residues. The CDR3 DNA is TGTGCCAGCAGCTCCTCACTAGACGGAATTAGAAGCAATCAGCCCCAGCATTTT. It specifies CASSSSLDGIRSNQPQHF.

The chain joins TRBV7-2 to TRBJ2-7, with D possibly being TRBD2 (5 bases). This CDR3 is built from 15 residues. CDR1 and CDR2 (germline): SGHTA, FQGNSA. V lost 4 bases and J 0 bases, leaving 13 bases between the germline ends. CDR3 coding DNA: TGTGCCAGCAGCTCGGTGGGCGGAGGCTCCTACGAGCAGTACTTC. Translated: CASSSVGGGSYEQYF.

The V call is TRBV11-3, the J call TRBJ2-1, with D maybe TRBD2 (6 bases). Trimming pared 4 bases from V and 8 bases from J, leaving 18 bases between. The CDR3 loop spans 15 amino acids. The germline gives CDR1 SGHNT, CDR2 YENEEA. CDR3 loop: CASSSQTRFGDEQFF. Written as DNA, the CDR3 is TGTGCCAGCAGCTCCCAGACTAGGTTTGGCGATGAGCAGTTCTTC. The full variable domain, with the rest looked up from reference TRBV11-3 and TRBJ2-1, is EAGVVQSPRYKIIEKKQPVAFWCNPISGHNTLYWYLQNLGQGPELLIRYENEEAVDDSQLPKDRFSAERLKGVDSTLKIQPAELGDSAVYLCASSSQTRFGDEQFFGPGTRLTVL.

This clone has just a few counts. J is TRBJ1-1 and V is TRBV29-1; 8 bases agree with TRBD1. Germline CDR1 is SQVTM and CDR2 is ANQGSEA. The CDR3 sequence is 14 residues long. Trimming at V came to 4 bases and at J to 6 bases, leaving 10 bases not matched to a gene. DNA of the CDR3: TGCAGCGTTGCACAGGGGGGCGCGGGCCCTGAAGCTTTCTTT. This translates into CSVAQGGAGPEAFF.

The CDR3 spells CASSQEIGHNQPQHF. DNA of the CDR3: TGTGCCAGCAGCCAAGAGATAGGACATAATCAGCCCCAGCATTTT. The chain carries TRBV4-2 and TRBJ1-5; D may be TRBD1 (5 bases). Per germline, CDR1 LGHNA and CDR2 YNFKEQ. V lost 0 bases and J 4 bases, leaving 10 bases between the germline ends. The CDR3 sequence is 15 residues long.

This chain links TRBV5-4 with TRBJ2-2; TRBD1 matches at 10 bases. This CDR3 contains 16 residues. The junction had 7 bases not matched to a gene; V was cut back by 4 bases and J by 4 bases. Germline values: CDR1 SGHNT, CDR2 YYREEE (reference sequence). The CDR3 nucleotides are TGTGCCAGCAGCCGTCCCGGGACAGGGGCCACCGGGGAGCTGTTTTTT. Protein sequence: CASSRPGTGATGELFF.

The chain is built from TRBV28 and TRBJ2-7; possibly TRBD1 for D (6 bases). Per germline, CDR1 MDHEN and CDR2 SYDVKM. The V end was cut by 8 bases, the J end by 6 bases, with 17 bases between. The CDR3 sequence is 13 residues long. The CDR3 here is CASREGRGSEQYF. The DNA for the CDR3 is TGTGCCAGCCGTGAGGGCAGGGGTTCCGAGCAGTACTTC. The whole variable domain, filled in from reference TRBV28 and TRBJ2-7, reads DVKVTQSSRYLVKRTGEKVFLECVQDMDHENMFWYRQDPGLGLRLIYFSYDVKMKEKGDIPEGYSVSREKKERFSLILESASTNQTSMYLCASREGRGSEQYFGPGTRLTVT.

This chain connects TRBV2 to TRBJ1-1; tentative D call: TRBD1 (6 bases). Germline CDR1 reads SNHLY; CDR2 reads FYNNEI. With 10 bases removed from V and 3 bases from J, the gap between germline ends came to 15 bases. This CDR3 comprises 13 residues. Here the CDR3 reads CAKQGSQDTEAFF. CDR3 sequence (DNA): TGTGCCAAGCAGGGGAGTCAAGACACTGAAGCTTTCTTT.

The V and J genes are TRBV5-1 and TRBJ2-7; TRBD2 matches at 8 bases. With V trimmed by 7 bases and J by 3 bases, 6 bases remained unmatched. The germline V gene has CDR1 SGHRS and CDR2 YFSETQ. The CDR3 extends over 13 amino acids. CDR3 DNA: TGCGCCAGCGCGCGGACTAGCAACTACGAGCAGTACTTC. It translates to CASARTSNYEQYF.

The V call is TRBV10-1, the J call TRBJ2-1; the match to TRBD1 covers 7 bases. Germline CDR1 WNHNN, CDR2 SYGVQD (reference sequence). This CDR3 is built from 12 residues. After removal of 6 bases from V and 9 bases from J, the junction contained 5 bases not matched to a gene. CDR3: CASSVDRAEQFF. The CDR3 nucleotides are TGCGCCAGCAGCGTCGACAGGGCTGAGCAGTTCTTC.

The chain employs TRBV5-1 and TRBJ1-1; D possibly corresponds to TRBD1 (6 bases). The V end was cut by 0 bases, the J end by 4 bases, with 10 bases between. The CDR3 has 14 residues. Germline CDR1 and CDR2: SGHRS and YFSETQ. The CDR3 region is CASSLEVGGTEAFF. CDR3 DNA: TGCGCCAGCAGCTTGGAGGTAGGGGGCACTGAAGCTTTCTTT.

The rearrangement links TRBV13 to TRBJ2-7; 9 bases are a match to TRBD1. The trim removed 4 bases at V and 3 bases at J, leaving 7 bases unmatched. Per the germline V gene, CDR1 is PRHDT and CDR2 is FYEKMQ (reference sequence). CDR3 size: 15 residues. The CDR3 sequence: CASSYSGTGFYEQYF. The CDR3 DNA reads TGTGCCAGCAGCTACTCCGGGACAGGGTTCTACGAGCAGTACTTC.